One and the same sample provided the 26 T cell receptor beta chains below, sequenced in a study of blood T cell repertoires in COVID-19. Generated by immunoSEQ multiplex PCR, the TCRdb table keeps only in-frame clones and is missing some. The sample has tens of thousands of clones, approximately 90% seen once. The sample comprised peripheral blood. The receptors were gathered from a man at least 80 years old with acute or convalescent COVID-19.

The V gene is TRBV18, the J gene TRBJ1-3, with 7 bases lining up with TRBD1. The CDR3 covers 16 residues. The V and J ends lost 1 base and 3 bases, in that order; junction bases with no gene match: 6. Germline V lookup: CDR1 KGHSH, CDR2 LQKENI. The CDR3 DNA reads TGTGCCAGCTCACCACGGGGACAGAATAATGGAAACACCATATATTTT. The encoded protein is CASSPRGQNNGNTIYF.

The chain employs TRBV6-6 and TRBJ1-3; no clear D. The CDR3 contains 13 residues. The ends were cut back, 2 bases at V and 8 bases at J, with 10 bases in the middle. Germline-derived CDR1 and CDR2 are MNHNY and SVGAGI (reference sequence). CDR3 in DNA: TGTGCCAGCAGTTACGTAGACCAGGACACCATATATTTT. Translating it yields CASSYVDQDTIYF.

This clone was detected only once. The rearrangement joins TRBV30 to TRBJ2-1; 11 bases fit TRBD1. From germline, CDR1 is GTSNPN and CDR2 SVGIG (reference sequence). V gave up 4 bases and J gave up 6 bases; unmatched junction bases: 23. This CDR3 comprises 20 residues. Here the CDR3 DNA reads TGTGCCTGGAAACGGTGGGCAGGACAGGGGGCTCTGGCGGGGAGCAATGAGCAGTTCTTC. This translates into CAWKRWAGQGALAGSNEQFF.

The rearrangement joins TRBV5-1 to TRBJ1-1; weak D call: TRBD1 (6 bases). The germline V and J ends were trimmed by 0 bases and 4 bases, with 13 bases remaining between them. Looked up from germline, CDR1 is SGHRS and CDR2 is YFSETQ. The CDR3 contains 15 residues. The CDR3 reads CASSLGGQRGTEAFF. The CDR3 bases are TGCGCCAGCAGCTTGGGGGGGCAGCGTGGCACTGAAGCTTTCTTT.

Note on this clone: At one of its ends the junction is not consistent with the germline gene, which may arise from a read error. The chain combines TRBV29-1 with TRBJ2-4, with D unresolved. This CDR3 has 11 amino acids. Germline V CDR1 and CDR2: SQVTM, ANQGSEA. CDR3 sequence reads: CSVEYGGNLVF. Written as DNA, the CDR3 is TGCAGCGTTGAATATGGCGGCAACCTGGTCTTC.

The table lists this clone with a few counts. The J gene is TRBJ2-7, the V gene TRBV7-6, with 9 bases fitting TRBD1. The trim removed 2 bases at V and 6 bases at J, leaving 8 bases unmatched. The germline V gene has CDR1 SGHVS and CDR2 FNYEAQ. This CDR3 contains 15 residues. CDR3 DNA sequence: TGTGCCAGCAGCTTAAGGGGTGGGACAGGGATCGAGCAGTACTTC. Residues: CASSLRGGTGIEQYF.

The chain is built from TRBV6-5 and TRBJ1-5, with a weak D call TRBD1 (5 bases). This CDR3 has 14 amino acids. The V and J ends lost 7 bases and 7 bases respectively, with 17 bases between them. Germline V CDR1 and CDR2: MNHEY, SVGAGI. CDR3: CASNEVGVVQPQHF. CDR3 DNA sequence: TGTGCCAGCAACGAAGTAGGGGTCGTGCAGCCCCAGCATTTT.

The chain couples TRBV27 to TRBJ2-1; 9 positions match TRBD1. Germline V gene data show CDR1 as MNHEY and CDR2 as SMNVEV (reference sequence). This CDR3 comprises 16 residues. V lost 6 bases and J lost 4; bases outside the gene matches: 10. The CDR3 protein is CASSRRQGVLYNEQFF. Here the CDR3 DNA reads TGTGCCAGCAGCCGAAGACAGGGGGTTTTGTACAATGAGCAGTTCTTC.

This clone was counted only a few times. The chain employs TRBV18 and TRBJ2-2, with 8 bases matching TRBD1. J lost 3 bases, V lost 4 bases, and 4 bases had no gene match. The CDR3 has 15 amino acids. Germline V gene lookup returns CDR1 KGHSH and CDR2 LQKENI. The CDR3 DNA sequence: TGTGCCAGCTCACGGTTACAGGGGGACACCGGGGAGCTGTTTTTT. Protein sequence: CASSRLQGDTGELFF.

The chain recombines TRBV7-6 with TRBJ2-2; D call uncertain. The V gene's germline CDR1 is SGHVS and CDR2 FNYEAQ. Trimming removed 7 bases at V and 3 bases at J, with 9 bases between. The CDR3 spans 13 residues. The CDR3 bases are TGTGCCAGCACTAACAGAGACACCGGGGAGCTGTTTTTT. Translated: CASTNRDTGELFF.

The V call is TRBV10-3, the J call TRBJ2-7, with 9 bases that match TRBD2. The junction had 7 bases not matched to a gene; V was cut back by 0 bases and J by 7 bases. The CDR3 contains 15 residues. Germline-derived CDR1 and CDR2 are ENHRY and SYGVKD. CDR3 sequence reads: CAISESWAGGREQYF. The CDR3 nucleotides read TGTGCCATCAGTGAGTCCTGGGCGGGGGGGCGTGAGCAGTACTTC.

The CDR3 coding sequence is TGTGCCAGCAGTTTATCGCCTAGGGGGAACACTGAAGCTTTCTTT. This translates into CASSLSPRGNTEAFF. The V gene is TRBV27, the J gene TRBJ1-1; the D gene is possibly TRBD1 (5 bases). The germline gives CDR1 MNHEY, CDR2 SMNVEV (reference sequence). Trimming pared 0 bases from V and 1 base from J, leaving 9 bases between. The CDR3 contains 15 residues.

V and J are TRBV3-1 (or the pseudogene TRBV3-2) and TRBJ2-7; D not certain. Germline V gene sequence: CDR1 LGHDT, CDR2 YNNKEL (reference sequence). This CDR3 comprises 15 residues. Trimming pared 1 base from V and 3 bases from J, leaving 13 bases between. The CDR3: CASSQGALGSYEQYF. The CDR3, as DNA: TGTGCCAGCAGCCAAGGGGCACTGGGTAGCTACGAGCAGTACTTC.

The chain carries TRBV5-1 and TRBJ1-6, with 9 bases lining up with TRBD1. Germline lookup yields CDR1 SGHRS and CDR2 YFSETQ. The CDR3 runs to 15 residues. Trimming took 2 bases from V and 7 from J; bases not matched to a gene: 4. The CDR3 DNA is TGCGCCAGCAGCTTCCGGGACAGGGAAAATTCACCCCTCCACTTT. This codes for CASSFRDRENSPLHF.

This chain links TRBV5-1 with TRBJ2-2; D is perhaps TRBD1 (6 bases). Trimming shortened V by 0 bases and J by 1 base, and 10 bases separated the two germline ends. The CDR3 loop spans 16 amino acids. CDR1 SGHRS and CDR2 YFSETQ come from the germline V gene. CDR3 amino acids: CASSLGLGQNTGELFF. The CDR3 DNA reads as TGCGCCAGCAGCTTGGGTTTGGGACAGAACACCGGGGAGCTGTTTTTT.

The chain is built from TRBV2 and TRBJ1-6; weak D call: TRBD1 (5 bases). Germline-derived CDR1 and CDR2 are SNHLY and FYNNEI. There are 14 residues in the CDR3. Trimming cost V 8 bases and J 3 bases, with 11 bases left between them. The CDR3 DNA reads TGTGCCAGCGGAGGGGAAGACTATAATTCACCCCTCCACTTT. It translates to CASGGEDYNSPLHF.

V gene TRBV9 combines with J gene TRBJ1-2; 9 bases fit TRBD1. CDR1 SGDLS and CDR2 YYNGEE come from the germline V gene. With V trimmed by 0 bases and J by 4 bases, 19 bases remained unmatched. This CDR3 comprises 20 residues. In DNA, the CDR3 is TGTGCCAGCAGCGTAGTGGGGCTTGCTCCGGGACAGGGTCGACCCTATGGCTACACCTTC. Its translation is CASSVVGLAPGQGRPYGYTF. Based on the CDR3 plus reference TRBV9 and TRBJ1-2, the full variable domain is DSGVTQTPKHLITATGQRVTLRCSPRSGDLSVYWYQQSLDQGLQFLIQYYNGEERAKGNILERFSAQQFPDLHSELNLSSLELGDSALYFCASSVVGLAPGQGRPYGYTFGSGTRLTVV.

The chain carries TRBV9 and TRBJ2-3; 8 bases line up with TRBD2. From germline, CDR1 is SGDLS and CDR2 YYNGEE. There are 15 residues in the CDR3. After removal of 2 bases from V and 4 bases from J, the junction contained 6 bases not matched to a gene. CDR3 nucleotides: TGTGCCAGCAGCGTGGGTAGCGGGGCCTCAGATACGCAGTATTTT. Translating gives CASSVGSGASDTQYF.

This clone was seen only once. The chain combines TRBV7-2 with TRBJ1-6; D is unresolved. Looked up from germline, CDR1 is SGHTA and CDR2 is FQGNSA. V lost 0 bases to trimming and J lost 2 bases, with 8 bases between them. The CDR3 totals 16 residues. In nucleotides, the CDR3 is TGTGCCAGCAGCTTAGCGGTAGGAGCCTATAATTCACCCCTCCACTTT. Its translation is CASSLAVGAYNSPLHF. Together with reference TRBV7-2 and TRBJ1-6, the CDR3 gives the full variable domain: GAGVSQSPSNKVTEKGKDVELRCDPISGHTALYWYRQSLGQGLEFLIYFQGNSAPDKSGLPSDRFSAERTGGSVSTLTIQRTQQEDSAVYLCASSLAVGAYNSPLHFGNGTRLTVT.

The CDR3 region is CASRLGQGALATEAFF. DNA for the CDR3: TGTGCCAGTAGATTGGGACAGGGGGCCCTAGCCACTGAAGCTTTCTTT. The V gene is TRBV19, the J gene TRBJ1-1, with 12 nucleotides matching TRBD1. The V segment lost 6 bases and the J segment 4 bases; nucleotides outside the gene matches: 9. There are 16 residues in the CDR3. CDR1 is LNHDA and CDR2 is SQIVND in the germline V gene (reference sequence).

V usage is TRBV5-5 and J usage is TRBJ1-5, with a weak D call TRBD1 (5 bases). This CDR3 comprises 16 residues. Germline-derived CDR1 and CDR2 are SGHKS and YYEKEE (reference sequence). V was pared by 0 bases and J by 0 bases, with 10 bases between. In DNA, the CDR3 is TGTGCCAGCAGCTTGGTACAGGTCTATAGCAATCAGCCCCAGCATTTT. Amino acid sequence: CASSLVQVYSNQPQHF.

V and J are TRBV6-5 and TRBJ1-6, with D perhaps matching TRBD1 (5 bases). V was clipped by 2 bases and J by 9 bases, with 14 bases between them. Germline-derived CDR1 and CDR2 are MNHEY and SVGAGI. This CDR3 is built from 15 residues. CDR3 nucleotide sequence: TGTGCCAGCAGTTACGACACCCAGGGCATTTCACCCCTCCACTTT. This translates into CASSYDTQGISPLHF.

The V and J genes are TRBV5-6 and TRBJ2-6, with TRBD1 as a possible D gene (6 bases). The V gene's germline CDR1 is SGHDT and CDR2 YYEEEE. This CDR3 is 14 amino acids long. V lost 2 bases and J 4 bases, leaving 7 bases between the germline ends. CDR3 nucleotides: TGTGCCAGCAGCTTACAGGGCGGGGCCAACGTCCTGACTTTC. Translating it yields CASSLQGGANVLTF.

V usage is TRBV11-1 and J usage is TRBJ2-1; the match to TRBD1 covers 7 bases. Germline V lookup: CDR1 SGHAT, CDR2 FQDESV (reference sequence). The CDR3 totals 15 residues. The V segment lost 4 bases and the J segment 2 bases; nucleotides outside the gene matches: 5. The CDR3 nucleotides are TGTGCCAGCAGCTCGACAGGGTTGGCCTACAATGAGCAGTTCTTC. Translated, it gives CASSSTGLAYNEQFF. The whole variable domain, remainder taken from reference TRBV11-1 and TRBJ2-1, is EAEVAQSPRYKITEKSQAVAFWCDPISGHATLYWYRQILGQGPELLVQFQDESVVDDSQLPKDRFSAERLKGVDSTLKIQPAELGDSAMYLCASSSTGLAYNEQFFGPGTRLTVL.

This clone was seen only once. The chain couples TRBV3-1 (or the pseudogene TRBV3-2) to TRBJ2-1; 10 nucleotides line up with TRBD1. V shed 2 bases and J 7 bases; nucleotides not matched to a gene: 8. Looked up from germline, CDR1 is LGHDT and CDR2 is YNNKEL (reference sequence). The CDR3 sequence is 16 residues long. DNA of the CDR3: TGTGCCAGCAGCCAACGGGACAGGGGAAGGGGGAATGAGCAGTTCTTC. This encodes CASSQRDRGRGNEQFF.

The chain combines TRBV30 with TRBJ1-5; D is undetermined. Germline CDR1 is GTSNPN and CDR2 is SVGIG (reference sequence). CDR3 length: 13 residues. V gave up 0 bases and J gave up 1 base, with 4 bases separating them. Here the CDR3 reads CAWSVHSNQPQHF. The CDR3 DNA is TGTGCCTGGAGTGTACACAGCAATCAGCCCCAGCATTTT. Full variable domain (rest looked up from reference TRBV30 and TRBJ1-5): SQTIHQWPATLVQPVGSPLSLECTVEGTSNPNLYWYRQAAGRGLQLLFYSVGIGQISSEVPQNLSASRPQDRQFILSSKKLLLSDSGFYLCAWSVHSNQPQHFGDGTRLSIL.